These 20 T cell receptor beta chains were all obtained from the same sample, sequenced in a study of blood T cell repertoires in COVID-19 (dated by TCRdb to 2020 to 2022). The library came from the immunoSEQ multiplex PCR assay. Entries here come from immuneACCESS through TCRdb and include only in-frame sequences with V and J called. Some clones fail to appear in such tables; in the studies checked, an unresolved V gene covers under half of the shortfall, and the cause of the remainder is unknown. In this sample the table shows about 50,000 clones, 90% of which occur a single time. About 10% of the sample rests with the top ten. The sample was peripheral blood. The receptors originated from a woman of 80 years or more with acute or convalescent COVID-19.

The chain couples TRBV13 to TRBJ2-7; D may be TRBD2 (5 bases). Germline CDR1 is PRHDT and CDR2 is FYEKMQ (reference sequence). V dropped 6 bases and J dropped 0 bases, with 12 bases sitting between them. CDR3 length equals 14 residues. CDR3 region: CASSPRGSSYEQYF. The CDR3 coding sequence is TGTGCCAGCAGTCCCAGAGGGAGCTCCTACGAGCAGTACTTC.

This clone was observed a single time. The J gene is TRBJ1-5, the V gene TRBV30, with 8 bases lining up with TRBD1. Germline V gene lookup returns CDR1 GTSNPN and CDR2 SVGIG (reference sequence). Trimming took 0 bases from V and 7 from J; bases not matched to a gene: 5. This CDR3 region has 14 residues. The CDR3 reads CAWSVRTGHQPQHF. The CDR3 coding sequence is TGTGCCTGGAGTGTTCGGACAGGGCACCAGCCCCAGCATTTT.

V gene TRBV28 combines with J gene TRBJ1-5; D is ambiguous. Looked up from germline, CDR1 is MDHEN and CDR2 is SYDVKM. The ends were cut back, 7 bases at V and 3 bases at J, with 10 bases in the middle. There are 13 residues in the CDR3. The chain's CDR3 is CASTYGNNQPQHF. DNA for the CDR3: TGTGCCAGCACTTACGGTAACAATCAGCCCCAGCATTTT.

The chain is built from TRBV7-9 and TRBJ2-3; 12 bases line up with TRBD2. The CDR3 covers 17 residues. Germline assignment: CDR1 SEHNR and CDR2 FQNEAQ (reference sequence). The J segment lost 3 bases and the V segment lost 5 bases, leaving 9 bases of the junction unmatched. CDR3 residues: CASSPSGRALMTDTQYF. The DNA for the CDR3 is TGTGCCAGCAGCCCTAGCGGGAGGGCCTTAATGACAGATACGCAGTATTTT.

V is TRBV4-3 and J is TRBJ2-1, with D possibly TRBD1 on 5 matching bases. Trimming took 1 base from V and 4 from J, leaving 11 bases between them. The germline CDR1 and CDR2 sequences are LGHNA and YSLEER. CDR3 size: 15 residues. CDR3 sequence reads: CASSQGGRGYNEQFF. The DNA for the CDR3 is TGCGCCAGCAGCCAAGGGGGCCGCGGATACAATGAGCAGTTCTTC.

The V and J genes are TRBV5-5 and TRBJ1-5; D gene unclear. The V gene lost 0 bases and the J gene lost 0 bases, with 7 bases spanning the gap. Germline assignment: CDR1 SGHKS and CDR2 YYEKEE (reference sequence). This CDR3 is 15 amino acids long. CDR3 sequence reads: CASSLGHYSNQPQHF. The CDR3 DNA reads as TGTGCCAGCAGCTTGGGGCACTATAGCAATCAGCCCCAGCATTTT. Drawing the rest from reference TRBV5-5 and TRBJ1-5, the complete variable domain is DAGVTQSPTHLIKTRGQQVTLRCSPISGHKSVSWYQQVLGQGPQFIFQYYEKEERGRGNFPDRFSARQFPNYSSELNVNALLLGDSALYLCASSLGHYSNQPQHFGDGTRLSIL.

This rearrangement joins TRBV7-3 to TRBJ1-1; 11 nucleotides agree with TRBD1. This CDR3 spans 17 amino acids. From germline, CDR1 is SGHTA and CDR2 FQGTGA. V trimming: 0 bases; J trimming: 3 bases; junction bases outside the gene matches: 6. This CDR3 is CASSLTFGQGAYTEAFF. CDR3 nucleotide sequence: TGTGCCAGCAGCTTAACTTTCGGACAGGGGGCCTACACTGAAGCTTTCTTT.

This CDR3 is CSAVQGDIFQFF. Here the CDR3 DNA reads TGCAGCGCCGTGCAGGGGGATATCTTTCAGTTCTTC. This sequence joins TRBV29-1 and TRBJ2-1; 7 bases match TRBD1. Looked up from germline, CDR1 is SQVTM and CDR2 is ANQGSEA. The CDR3 runs 12 residues. With 7 bases clipped from V and 13 bases from J, the junction kept 13 bases outside the gene matches.

This chain joins TRBV7-2 and TRBJ1-4, with D possibly being TRBD1 (5 bases). The V end lost 3 bases, the J end lost 8 bases, and 16 bases lay between the germline ends. This CDR3 has 15 residues. Germline loops: CDR1 SGHTA, CDR2 FQGNSA. The CDR3 sequence is CASSFLGQGNEKLFF. The CDR3 DNA reads TGTGCCAGCAGCTTCTTGGGCCAGGGCAACGAAAAACTGTTTTTT.

The V and J genes are TRBV7-9 and TRBJ2-5, with a tentative D call TRBD1 (6 bases). There are 15 residues in the CDR3. V lost 6 bases and J lost 5, with 19 bases in between. Germline V gene lookup returns CDR1 SEHNR and CDR2 FQNEAQ (reference sequence). For the CDR3, the DNA is TGTGCCAGCAGTCACCCGACAGGCCCTCGGGAGACCCAGTACTTC. It specifies CASSHPTGPRETQYF.

The rearrangement joins TRBV19 to TRBJ1-1; 8 nucleotides agree with TRBD1. The CDR3 covers 16 residues. Trimming took 5 bases from V and 1 from J; bases not matched to a gene: 9. Germline CDR1 is LNHDA and CDR2 is SQIVND (reference sequence). CDR3 amino acids: CASSLRIGQGNTEAFF. CDR3 bases: TGTGCCAGTAGTCTCAGGATCGGACAGGGGAACACTGAAGCTTTCTTT.

The chain joins TRBV2 to TRBJ2-1; TRBD2 matches at 7 bases. V was clipped by 10 bases and J by 10 bases; unmatched bases: 4. CDR1 is SNHLY and CDR2 is FYNNEI in the germline V gene. This CDR3 is 10 amino acids long. This chain's CDR3 is CANGREEQFF. For the CDR3, the DNA is TGTGCCAACGGGCGGGAGGAGCAGTTCTTC. Full variable domain (missing parts from reference TRBV2 and TRBJ2-1): EPEVTQTPSHQVTQMGQEVILRCVPISNHLYFYWYRQILGQKVEFLVSFYNNEISEKSEIFDDQFSVERPDGSNFTLKIRSTKLEDSAMYFCANGREEQFFGPGTRLTVL.

The DNA for the CDR3 is TGCGCCAGCAGCTTGTCGTCAGAGACCCAGTACTTC. Amino acid sequence: CASSLSSETQYF. The J gene is TRBJ2-5, the V gene TRBV5-1, with no clear D. The V gene's germline CDR1 is SGHRS and CDR2 YFSETQ. V dropped 1 base and J dropped 4 bases, with 5 bases sitting between them. CDR3 size: 12 residues.

For the CDR3, the DNA is TGTGCCTGGAGTGCCTTGCCCCTCGGGACACTCACTAACGAGCAGTACTTC. The encoded protein is CAWSALPLGTLTNEQYF. This sequence joins TRBV30 and TRBJ2-7; TRBD1 is a possible D gene (6 bases). The CDR3 totals 17 residues. Trimming took 1 base from V and 5 from J, leaving 24 bases between them. Germline CDR1 is GTSNPN and CDR2 is SVGIG (reference sequence).

This rearrangement joins TRBV7-2 to TRBJ2-1, with 10 bases lining up with TRBD2. This CDR3 is built from 15 residues. J gave up 4 bases and V 1 base, and 1 base lay outside the gene matches. The V gene's germline CDR1 is SGHTA and CDR2 FQGNSA. The chain's CDR3 is CASSLGTSGYNEQFF. Written as DNA, the CDR3 is TGTGCCAGCAGCTTAGGGACTAGCGGTTACAATGAGCAGTTCTTC. Together with reference TRBV7-2 and TRBJ2-1, the CDR3 gives the full variable domain: GAGVSQSPSNKVTEKGKDVELRCDPISGHTALYWYRQSLGQGLEFLIYFQGNSAPDKSGLPSDRFSAERTGGSVSTLTIQRTQQEDSAVYLCASSLGTSGYNEQFFGPGTRLTVL.

This chain links TRBV18 with TRBJ1-1, with 10 nucleotides matching TRBD1. The ends lost 3 bases at V and 4 bases at J; junction bases unmatched: 2. The CDR3 consists of 14 residues. CDR1 and CDR2 (germline): KGHSH, LQKENI. The CDR3 nucleotides read TGTGCCAGCTCACCGGGACAGGGGTTCACTGAAGCTTTCTTT. This encodes CASSPGQGFTEAFF.

Comments on this clone: Other DNA sequences in the same sample also yield this CDR3. V usage is TRBV12-3 or TRBV12-4 and J usage is TRBJ2-2; D is perhaps TRBD1 (6 bases). This CDR3 spans 13 amino acids. With 2 bases removed from V and 7 bases from J, the gap between germline ends came to 8 bases. As DNA, the CDR3 is TGTGCCAGCAGTTTACAGGGGTTCGGGGAGCTGTTTTTT. This translates into CASSLQGFGELFF.

In its sample, this clone was seen a few times. J is TRBJ2-3 and V is TRBV4-1; possible D gene TRBD2, 6 bases. There are 18 residues in the CDR3. V was cut by 0 bases and J by 3 bases, with 19 bases left in between. Germline lookup yields CDR1 MGHRA and CDR2 YSYEKL. The CDR3 loop reads CASSQDGGTSLGTDTQYF. The DNA for the CDR3 is TGCGCCAGCAGCCAAGATGGGGGGACCTCACTGGGGACAGATACGCAGTATTTT.

This clone was seen once. The chain recombines TRBV5-5 with TRBJ1-1; D ambiguous. This CDR3 contains 15 residues. Germline V lookup: CDR1 SGHKS, CDR2 YYEKEE (reference sequence). The germline V and J ends were trimmed by 1 base and 3 bases, with 13 bases remaining between them. The CDR3 sequence is CASSLSPDTDTEAFF. For the CDR3, the DNA is TGTGCCAGCAGCTTGTCCCCCGACACAGACACTGAAGCTTTCTTT.

The chain joins TRBV3-1 (or the pseudogene TRBV3-2) to TRBJ2-1, with 10 bases aligning to TRBD2. Germline lookup yields CDR1 LGHDT and CDR2 YNNKEL (reference sequence). The CDR3 runs to 18 residues. Trimming took 1 base from V and 5 from J; bases not matched to a gene: 11. In DNA, the CDR3 is TGTGCCAGCAGCCAAGGTAGTTGGGGACTAGCGTCAGACAATGAGCAGTTCTTC. Translating it yields CASSQGSWGLASDNEQFF.